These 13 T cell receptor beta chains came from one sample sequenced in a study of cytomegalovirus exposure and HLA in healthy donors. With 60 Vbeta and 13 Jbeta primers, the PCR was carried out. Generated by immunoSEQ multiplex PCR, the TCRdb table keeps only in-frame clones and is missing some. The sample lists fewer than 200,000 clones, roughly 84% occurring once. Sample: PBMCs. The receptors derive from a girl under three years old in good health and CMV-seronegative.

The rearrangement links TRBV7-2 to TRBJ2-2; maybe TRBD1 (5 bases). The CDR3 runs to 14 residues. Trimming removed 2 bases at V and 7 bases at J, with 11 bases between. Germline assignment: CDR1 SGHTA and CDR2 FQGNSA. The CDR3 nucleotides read TGTGCCAGCAGCTTAAGAGGAAGGGGCGGGGAGCTGTTTTTT. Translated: CASSLRGRGGELFF. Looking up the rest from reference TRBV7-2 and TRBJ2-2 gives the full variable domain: GAGVSQSPSNKVTEKGKDVELRCDPISGHTALYWYRQSLGQGLEFLIYFQGNSAPDKSGLPSDRFSAERTGGSVSTLTIQRTQQEDSAVYLCASSLRGRGGELFFGEGSRLTVL.

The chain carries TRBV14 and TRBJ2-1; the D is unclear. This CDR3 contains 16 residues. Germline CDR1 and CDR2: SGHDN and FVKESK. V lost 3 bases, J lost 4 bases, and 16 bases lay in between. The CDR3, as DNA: TGTGCCAGCAGCCAGGTACCAAGCCCCACTTACAATGAGCAGTTCTTC. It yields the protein CASSQVPSPTYNEQFF.

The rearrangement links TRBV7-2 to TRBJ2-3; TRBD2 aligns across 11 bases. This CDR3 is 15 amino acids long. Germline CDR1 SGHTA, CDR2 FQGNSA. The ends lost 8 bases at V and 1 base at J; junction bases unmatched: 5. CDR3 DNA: TGTGCCAGCCCTCCGACTAGCGGGGGCACAGATACGCAGTATTTT. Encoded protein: CASPPTSGGTDTQYF.

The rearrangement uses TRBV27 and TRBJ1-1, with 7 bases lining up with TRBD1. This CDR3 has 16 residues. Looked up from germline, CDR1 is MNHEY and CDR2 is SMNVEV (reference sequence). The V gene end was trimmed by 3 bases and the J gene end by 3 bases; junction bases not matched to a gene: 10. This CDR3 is CASSFLGLTGDTEAFF. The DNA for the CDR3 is TGTGCCAGCAGTTTTCTGGGGTTAACAGGGGACACTGAAGCTTTCTTT.

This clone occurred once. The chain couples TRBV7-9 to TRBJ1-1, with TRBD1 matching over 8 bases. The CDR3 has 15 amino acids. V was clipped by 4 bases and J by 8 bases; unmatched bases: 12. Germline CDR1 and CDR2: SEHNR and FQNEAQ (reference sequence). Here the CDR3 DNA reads TGTGCCAGCAGCTCTCTCGGACAGGGAACTTTAGAAGCTTTCTTT. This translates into CASSSLGQGTLEAFF.

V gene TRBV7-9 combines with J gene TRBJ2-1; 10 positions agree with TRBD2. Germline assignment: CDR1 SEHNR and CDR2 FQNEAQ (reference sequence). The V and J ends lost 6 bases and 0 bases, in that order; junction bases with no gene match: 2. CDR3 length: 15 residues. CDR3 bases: TGTGCCAGCAGTCCTAGCGGGAGCTCCTACAATGAGCAGTTCTTC. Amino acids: CASSPSGSSYNEQFF.

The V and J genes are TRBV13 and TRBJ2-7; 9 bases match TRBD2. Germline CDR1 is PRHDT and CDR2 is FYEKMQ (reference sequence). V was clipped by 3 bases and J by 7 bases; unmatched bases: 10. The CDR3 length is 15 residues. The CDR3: CASSFLAGRGGEQYF. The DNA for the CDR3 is TGTGCCAGCAGCTTCCTAGCGGGACGCGGGGGGGAGCAGTACTTC.

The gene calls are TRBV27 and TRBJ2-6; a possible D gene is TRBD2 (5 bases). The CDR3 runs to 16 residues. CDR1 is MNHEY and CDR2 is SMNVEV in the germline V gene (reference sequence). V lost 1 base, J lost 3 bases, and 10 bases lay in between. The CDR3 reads CASSLLAGVGANVLTF. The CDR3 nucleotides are TGTGCCAGCAGTTTATTAGCCGGGGTTGGGGCCAACGTCCTGACTTTC.

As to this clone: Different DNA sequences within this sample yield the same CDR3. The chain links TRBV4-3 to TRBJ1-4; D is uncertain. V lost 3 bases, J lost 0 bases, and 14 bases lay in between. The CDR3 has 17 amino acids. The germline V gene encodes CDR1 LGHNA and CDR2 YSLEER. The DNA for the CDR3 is TGCGCCAGCAGCCATCAGCCCAGGTTGTCAACTAATGAAAAACTGTTTTTT. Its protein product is CASSHQPRLSTNEKLFF.

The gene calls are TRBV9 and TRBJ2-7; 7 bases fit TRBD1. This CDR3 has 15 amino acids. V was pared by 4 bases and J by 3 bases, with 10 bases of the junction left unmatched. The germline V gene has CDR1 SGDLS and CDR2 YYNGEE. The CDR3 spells CASSSRRDSFYEQYF. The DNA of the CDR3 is TGTGCCAGCAGCAGCCGTCGGGACAGCTTCTACGAGCAGTACTTC.

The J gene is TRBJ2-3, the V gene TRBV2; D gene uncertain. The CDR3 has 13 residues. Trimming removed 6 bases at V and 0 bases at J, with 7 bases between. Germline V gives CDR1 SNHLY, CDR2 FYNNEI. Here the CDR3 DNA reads TGTGCCAGCAGCAGTAAGAGCACAGATACGCAGTATTTT. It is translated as CASSSKSTDTQYF.

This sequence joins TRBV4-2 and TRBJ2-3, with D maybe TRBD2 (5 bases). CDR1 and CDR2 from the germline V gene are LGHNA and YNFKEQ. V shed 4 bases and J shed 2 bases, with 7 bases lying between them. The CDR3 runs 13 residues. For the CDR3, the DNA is TGTGCCAGCAGCCCGACTAACACAGATACGCAGTATTTT. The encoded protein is CASSPTNTDTQYF.

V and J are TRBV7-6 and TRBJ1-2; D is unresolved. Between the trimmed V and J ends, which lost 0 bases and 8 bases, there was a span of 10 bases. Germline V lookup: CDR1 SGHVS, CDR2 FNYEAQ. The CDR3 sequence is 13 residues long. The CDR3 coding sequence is TGTGCCAGCAGCTTAGCAGACGGGTACGGCTACACCTTC. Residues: CASSLADGYGYTF. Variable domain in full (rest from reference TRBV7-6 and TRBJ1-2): GAGVSQSPRYKVTKRGQDVALRCDPISGHVSLYWYRQALGQGPEFLTYFNYEAQQDKSGLPNDRFSAERPEGSISTLTIQRTEQRDSAMYRCASSLADGYGYTFGSGTRLTVV.